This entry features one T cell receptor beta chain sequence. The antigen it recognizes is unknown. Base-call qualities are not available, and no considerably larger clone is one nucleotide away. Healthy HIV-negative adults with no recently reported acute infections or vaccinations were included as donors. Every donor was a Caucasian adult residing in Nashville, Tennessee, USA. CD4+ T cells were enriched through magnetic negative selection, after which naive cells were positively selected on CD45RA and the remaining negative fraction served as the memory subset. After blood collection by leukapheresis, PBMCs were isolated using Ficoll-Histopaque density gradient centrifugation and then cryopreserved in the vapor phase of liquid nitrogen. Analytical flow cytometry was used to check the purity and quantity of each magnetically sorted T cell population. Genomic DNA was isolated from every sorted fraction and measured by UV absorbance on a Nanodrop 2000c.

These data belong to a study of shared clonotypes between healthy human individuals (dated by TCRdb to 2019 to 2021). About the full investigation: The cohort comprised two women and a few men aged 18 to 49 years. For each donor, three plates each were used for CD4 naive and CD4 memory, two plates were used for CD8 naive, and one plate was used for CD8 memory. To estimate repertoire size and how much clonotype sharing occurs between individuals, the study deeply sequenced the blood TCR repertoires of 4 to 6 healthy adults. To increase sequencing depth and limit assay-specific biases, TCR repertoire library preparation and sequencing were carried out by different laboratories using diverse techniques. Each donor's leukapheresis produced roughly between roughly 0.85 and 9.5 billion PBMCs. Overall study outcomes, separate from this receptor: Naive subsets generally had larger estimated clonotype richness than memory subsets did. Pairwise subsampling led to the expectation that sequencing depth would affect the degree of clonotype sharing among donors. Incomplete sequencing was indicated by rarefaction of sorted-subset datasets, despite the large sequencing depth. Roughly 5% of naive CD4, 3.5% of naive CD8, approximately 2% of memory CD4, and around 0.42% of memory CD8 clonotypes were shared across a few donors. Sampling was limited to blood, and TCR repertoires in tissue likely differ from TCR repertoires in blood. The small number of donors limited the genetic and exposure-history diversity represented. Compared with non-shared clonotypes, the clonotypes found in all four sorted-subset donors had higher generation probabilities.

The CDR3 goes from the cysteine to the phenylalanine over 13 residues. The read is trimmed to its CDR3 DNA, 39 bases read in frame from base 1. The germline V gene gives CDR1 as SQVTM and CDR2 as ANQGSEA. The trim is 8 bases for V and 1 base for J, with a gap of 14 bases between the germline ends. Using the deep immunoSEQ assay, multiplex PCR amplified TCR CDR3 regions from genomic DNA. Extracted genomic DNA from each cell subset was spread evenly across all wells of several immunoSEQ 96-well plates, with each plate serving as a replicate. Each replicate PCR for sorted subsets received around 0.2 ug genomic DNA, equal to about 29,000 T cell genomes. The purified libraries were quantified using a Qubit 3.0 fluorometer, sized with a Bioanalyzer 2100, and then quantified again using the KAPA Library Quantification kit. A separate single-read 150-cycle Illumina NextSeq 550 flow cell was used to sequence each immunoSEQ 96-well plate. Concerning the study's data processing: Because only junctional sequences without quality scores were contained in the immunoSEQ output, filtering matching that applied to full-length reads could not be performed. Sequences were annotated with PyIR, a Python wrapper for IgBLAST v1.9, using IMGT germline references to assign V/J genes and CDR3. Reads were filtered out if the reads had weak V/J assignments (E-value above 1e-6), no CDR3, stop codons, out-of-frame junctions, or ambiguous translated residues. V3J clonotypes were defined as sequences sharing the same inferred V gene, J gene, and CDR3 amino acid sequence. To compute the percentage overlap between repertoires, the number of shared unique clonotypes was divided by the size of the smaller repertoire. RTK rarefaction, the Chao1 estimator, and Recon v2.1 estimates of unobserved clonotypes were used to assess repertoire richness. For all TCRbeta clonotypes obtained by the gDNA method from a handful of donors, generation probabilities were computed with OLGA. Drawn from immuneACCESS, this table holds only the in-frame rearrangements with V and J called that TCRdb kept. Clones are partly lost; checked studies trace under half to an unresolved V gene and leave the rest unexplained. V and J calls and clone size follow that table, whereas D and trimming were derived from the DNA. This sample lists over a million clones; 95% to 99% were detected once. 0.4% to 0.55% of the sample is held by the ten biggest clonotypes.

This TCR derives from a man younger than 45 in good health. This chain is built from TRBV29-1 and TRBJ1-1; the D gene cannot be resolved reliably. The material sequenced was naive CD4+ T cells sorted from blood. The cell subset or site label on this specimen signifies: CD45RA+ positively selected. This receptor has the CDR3 CSPWKGENTEAFF. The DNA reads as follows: TGCAGCCCCTGGAAAGGAGAGAACACTGAAGCTTTCTTT. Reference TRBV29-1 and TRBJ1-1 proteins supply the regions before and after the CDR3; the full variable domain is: SAVISQKPSRDICQRGTSLTIQCQVDSQVTMMFWYRQQPGQSLTLIATANQGSEATYESGFVIDKFPISRPNLTFSTLTVSNMSPEDSSIYLCSPWKGENTEAFFGQGTRLTVV.